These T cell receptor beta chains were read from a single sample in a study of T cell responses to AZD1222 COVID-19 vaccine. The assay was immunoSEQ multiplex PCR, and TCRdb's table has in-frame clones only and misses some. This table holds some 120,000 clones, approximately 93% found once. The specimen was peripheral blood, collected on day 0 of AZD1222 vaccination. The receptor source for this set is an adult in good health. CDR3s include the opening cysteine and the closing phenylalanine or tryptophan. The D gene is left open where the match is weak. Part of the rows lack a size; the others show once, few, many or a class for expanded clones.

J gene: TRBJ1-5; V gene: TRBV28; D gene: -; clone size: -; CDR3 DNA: TGTGCCAGCGCTTTGAGCCGTACGGATCAGCCCCAGCATTTT; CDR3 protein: CASALSRTDQPQHF
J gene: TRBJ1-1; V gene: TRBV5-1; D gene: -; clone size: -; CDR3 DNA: TGCGCCAGCAGCTTGTCAGGGGACATTAACACTGAAGCTTTCTTT; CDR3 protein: CASSLSGDINTEAFF
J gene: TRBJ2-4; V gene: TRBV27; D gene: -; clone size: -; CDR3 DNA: TGTGCCAGCAGTTGGGGAGGAACAGGGGCCATTCAGTACTTC; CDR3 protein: CASSWGGTGAIQYF
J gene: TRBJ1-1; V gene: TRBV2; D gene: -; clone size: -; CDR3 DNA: TGTGCCAGCAGAAAGACAGAGAACACTGAAGCTTTCTTT; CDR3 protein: CASRKTENTEAFF
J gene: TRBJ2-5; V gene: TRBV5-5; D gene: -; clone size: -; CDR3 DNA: TGTGCCAGCAGCCGCGTAACCGGTTCCCGGGAGACCCAGTACTTC; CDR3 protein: CASSRVTGSRETQYF
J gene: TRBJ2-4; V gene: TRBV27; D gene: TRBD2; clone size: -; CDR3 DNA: TGTGCCAGCAGTCCCGGGACTAAGTACTTC; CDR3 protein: CASSPGTKYF
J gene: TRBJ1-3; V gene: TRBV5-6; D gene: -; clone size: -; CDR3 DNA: TGTGCCAGCAGCCTCCTCCCGGGATCTGGAAACACCATATATTTT; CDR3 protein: CASSLLPGSGNTIYF
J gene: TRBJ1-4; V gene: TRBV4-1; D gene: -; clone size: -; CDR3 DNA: TGCGCCAGCAGCCAACCCCCGGGCCCTCCGAGGGAAAAACTGTTTTTT; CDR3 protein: CASSQPPGPPREKLFF
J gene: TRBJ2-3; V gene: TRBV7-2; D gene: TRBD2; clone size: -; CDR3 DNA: TGTGCCAGCAGCTTCCGACGGGAGGCGTGGGGCACAGATACGCAGTATTTT; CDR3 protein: CASSFRREAWGTDTQYF
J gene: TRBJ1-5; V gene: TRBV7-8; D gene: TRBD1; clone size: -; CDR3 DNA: TGTGCCAGCGGATCACGGGACAGGGGGGAGGATGAGCCCCAGCATTTT; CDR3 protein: CASGSRDRGEDEPQHF
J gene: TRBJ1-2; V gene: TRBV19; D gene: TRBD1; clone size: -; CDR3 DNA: TGTGCCAGTCGACAGGGGTCTTTCCTTAACTATGGCTACACCTTC; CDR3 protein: CASRQGSFLNYGYTF
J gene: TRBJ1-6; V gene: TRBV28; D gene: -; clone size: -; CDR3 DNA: TGTGCCAGCACCGATTTAGGGGGGTTGGGGTCACCCCTCCACTTT; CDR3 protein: CASTDLGGLGSPLHF
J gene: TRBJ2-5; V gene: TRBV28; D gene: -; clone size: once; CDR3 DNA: TGTGCCAGCAGTTTAATAACAGGGACCCAGTACTTC; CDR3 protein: CASSLITGTQYF
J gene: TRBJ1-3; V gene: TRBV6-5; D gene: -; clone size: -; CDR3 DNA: TGTGCCAGCAGCCCCTTGAAAGGCACTGGAAACACCATATATTTT; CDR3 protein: CASSPLKGTGNTIYF
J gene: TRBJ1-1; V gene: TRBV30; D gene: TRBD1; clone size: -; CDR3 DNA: TGTGCCTGGAGTCTAGGACAGGGCAAGAACACTGAAGCTTTCTTT; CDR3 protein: CAWSLGQGKNTEAFF
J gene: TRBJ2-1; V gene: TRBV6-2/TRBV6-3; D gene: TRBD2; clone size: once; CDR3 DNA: TGTGCCAGCAGTTTAATGGGCGGGAGTTTTTACAATGAGCAGTTCTTC; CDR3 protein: CASSLMGGSFYNEQFF
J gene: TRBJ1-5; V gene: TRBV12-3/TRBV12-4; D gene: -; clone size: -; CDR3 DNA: TGTGCCAGCAGCACGGTCACGGCGCCCCAGCATTTT; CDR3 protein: CASSTVTAPQHF
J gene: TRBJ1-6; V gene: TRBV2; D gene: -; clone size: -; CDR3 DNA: TGTGCCGCCCAAGGGACGGGGTGGGCACCCCTCCACTTT; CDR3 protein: CAAQGTGWAPLHF
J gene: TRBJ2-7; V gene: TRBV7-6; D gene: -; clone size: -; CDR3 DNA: TGTGCCAGCAGCTTCGCGGTCTCTAACGAGAAGTACTTC; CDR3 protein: CASSFAVSNEKYF
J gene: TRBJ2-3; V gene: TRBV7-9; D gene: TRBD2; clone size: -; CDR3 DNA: TGTGCCAGCAGCTCGAAGGCGGGAGGGAACACAGATACGCAGTATTTT; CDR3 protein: CASSSKAGGNTDTQYF
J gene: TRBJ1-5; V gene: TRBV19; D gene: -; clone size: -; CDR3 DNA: TGTGCCAGCCGATCAGGGGCCAATCAGCCCCAGCATTTT; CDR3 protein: CASRSGANQPQHF
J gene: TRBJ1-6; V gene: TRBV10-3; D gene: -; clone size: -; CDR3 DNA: TGTGCCATCAGTGAGTTAGGGGGGGATAATTCACCCCTCCACTTT; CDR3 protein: CAISELGGDNSPLHF
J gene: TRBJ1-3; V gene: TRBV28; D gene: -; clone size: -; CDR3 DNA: TGTGCCAGCACTTGGGGCGGTGACTCTGGAAACACCATATATTTT; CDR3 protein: CASTWGGDSGNTIYF
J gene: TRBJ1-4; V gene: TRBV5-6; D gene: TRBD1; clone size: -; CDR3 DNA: TGTGCCAGCAGCCCTCCGACGACAGGGAGGGGTGAAAAACTGTTTTTT; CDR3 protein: CASSPPTTGRGEKLFF
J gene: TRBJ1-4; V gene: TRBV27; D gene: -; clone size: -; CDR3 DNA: TGTGCCAGCAGGGAACCGGGACAAAAACTGTTTTTT; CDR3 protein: CASREPGQKLFF
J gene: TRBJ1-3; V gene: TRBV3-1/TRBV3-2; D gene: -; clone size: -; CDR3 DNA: TGTGCCAGCAGCACCGTTGCGGCAGGAATTGGTTCTGGAAACACCATATATTTT; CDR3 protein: CASSTVAAGIGSGNTIYF
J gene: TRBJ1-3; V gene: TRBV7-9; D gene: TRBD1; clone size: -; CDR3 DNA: TGTGCCAGCAGCCCAAGGGACAGGGCGTATATCGGAAACACCATATATTTT; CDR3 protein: CASSPRDRAYIGNTIYF
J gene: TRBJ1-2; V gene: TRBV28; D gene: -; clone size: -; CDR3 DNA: TGTGCCAGCAGAAGGGCAGGCTACTCCTACACCTTC; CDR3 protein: CASRRAGYSYTF
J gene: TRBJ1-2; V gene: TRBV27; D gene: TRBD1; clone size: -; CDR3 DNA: TGTGCCAGCCGTAACCAAGGGACAGTATATGGCTACACCTTC; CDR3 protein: CASRNQGTVYGYTF
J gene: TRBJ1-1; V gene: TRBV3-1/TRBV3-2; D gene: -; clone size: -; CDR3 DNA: TGTGCCAGCAGCCAGTTGAACACTGAAGCTTTCTTT; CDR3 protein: CASSQLNTEAFF
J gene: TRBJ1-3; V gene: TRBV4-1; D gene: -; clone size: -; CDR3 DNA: TGCGCCAGCAGCCAAGGGGCAGGGCCTGGAAACACCATATATTTT; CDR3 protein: CASSQGAGPGNTIYF
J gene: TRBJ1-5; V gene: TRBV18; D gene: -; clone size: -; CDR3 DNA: TGTGCCAGCTCAGACTACAGTTACAATCAGCCCCAGCATTTT; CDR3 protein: CASSDYSYNQPQHF
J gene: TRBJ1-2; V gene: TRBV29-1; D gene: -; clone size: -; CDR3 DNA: TGCAGCGGAGGATCTCACACCTATGGCTACACCTTC; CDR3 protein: CSGGSHTYGYTF
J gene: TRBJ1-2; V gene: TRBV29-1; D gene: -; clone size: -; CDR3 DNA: TGCAGCGTTGATAGGAAAAACGGCTATGGCTACACCTTC; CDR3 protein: CSVDRKNGYGYTF
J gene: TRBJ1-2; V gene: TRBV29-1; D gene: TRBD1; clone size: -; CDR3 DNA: TGCAGCGTTACGGACAGGGGGCTCTATGGCTACACCTTC; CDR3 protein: CSVTDRGLYGYTF
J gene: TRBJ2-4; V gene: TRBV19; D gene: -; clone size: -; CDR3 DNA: TGTGCCAGTAGTATCGACAGGGAGGGGGAAAACATTCAGTACTTC; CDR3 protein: CASSIDREGENIQYF
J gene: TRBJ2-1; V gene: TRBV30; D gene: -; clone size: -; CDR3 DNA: TGTGCCTGGAGTCCAAGTCACTACAATGAGCAGTTCTTC; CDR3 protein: CAWSPSHYNEQFF
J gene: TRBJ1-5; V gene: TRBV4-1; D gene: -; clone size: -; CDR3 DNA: TGCGCCAGCAGCCAGTTACAGATTCCAAATCAGCCCCAGCATTTT; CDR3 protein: CASSQLQIPNQPQHF
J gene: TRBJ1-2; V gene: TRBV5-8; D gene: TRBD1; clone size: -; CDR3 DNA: TGTGCCAGCAGCTTGGGGGCCGGGACAGGGAGAATCTCCTATGGCTACACCTTC; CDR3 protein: CASSLGAGTGRISYGYTF
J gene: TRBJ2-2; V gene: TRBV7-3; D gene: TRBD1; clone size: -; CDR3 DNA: TGTGCCAGCAGCCGCTCAGGGGGCTGGACCGGGGAGCTGTTTTTT; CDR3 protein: CASSRSGGWTGELFF
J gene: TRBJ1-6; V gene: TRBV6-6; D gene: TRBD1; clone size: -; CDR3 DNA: TGTGCCAGCCGTCAATTGGGACAGACAAATTCACCCCTCCACTTT; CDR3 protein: CASRQLGQTNSPLHF
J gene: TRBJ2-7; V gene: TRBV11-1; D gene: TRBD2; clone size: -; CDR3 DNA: TGTGCCAGCAGCTGGACTAGCGGGAGTCTCGACGAGCAGTACTTC; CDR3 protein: CASSWTSGSLDEQYF
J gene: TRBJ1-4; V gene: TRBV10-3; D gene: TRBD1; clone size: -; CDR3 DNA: TGTGCCATCAGTGAAGGACAGGAGGGGGAAAAACTGTTTTTT; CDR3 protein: CAISEGQEGEKLFF
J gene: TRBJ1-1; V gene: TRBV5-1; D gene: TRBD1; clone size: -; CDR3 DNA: TGCGCCAGCAGCTTAACAGGGGACACTGAAGCTTTCTTT; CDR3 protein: CASSLTGDTEAFF
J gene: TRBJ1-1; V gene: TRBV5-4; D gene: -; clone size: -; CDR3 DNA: TGTGCCAGCAGCTCGACAGTGGGCACTGAAGCTTTCTTT; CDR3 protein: CASSSTVGTEAFF
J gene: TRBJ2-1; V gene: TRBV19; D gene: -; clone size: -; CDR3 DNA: TGTGCCAGTAGCCCCGACTTCGATGAGCAGTTCTTC; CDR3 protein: CASSPDFDEQFF
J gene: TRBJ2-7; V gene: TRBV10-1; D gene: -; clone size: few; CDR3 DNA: TGCGCCAGCAGTGACGGGCGAACCCACGAGCAGTACTTC; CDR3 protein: CASSDGRTHEQYF
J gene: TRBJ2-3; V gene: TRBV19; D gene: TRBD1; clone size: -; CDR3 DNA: TGTGCCAGTAGGGGGACAGGGGGCGCCTCGGCAGATACGCAGTATTTT; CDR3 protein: CASRGTGGASADTQYF
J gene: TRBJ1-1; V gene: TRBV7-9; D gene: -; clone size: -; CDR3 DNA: TGTGCCAGCAGCGCCAATACAGGGACCATTGAAGCTTTCTTT; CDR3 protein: CASSANTGTIEAFF
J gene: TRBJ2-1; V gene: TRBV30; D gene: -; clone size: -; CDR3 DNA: TGTGCCTGTGCGAACAGACAGGCCCTAGCGAGGTACAATGAGCAGTTCTTC; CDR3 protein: CACANRQALARYNEQFF
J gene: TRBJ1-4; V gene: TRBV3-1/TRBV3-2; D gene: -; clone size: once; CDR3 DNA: TGTGCCAGCAGCCAAGATTACGGTGAAAAACTGTTTTTT; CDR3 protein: CASSQDYGEKLFF
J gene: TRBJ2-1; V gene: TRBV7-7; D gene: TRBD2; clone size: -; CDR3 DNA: TGTGCCAGCAGCTTAGGGCTAGCGGGAGACAATGAGCAGTTCTTC; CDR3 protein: CASSLGLAGDNEQFF
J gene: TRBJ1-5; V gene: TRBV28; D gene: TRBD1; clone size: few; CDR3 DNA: TGTGCCAGCAGTACCCTTTATGAGACAGGGGGCCTCAATCAGCCCCAGCATTTT; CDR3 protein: CASSTLYETGGLNQPQHF
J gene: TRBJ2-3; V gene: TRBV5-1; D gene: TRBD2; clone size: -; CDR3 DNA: TGCGCCAGCAGCTTGGCCGAGCGGGAGGGCCTAGATACGCAGTATTTT; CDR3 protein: CASSLAEREGLDTQYF
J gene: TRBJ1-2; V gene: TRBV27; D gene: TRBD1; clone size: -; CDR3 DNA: TGTGCCAGCAGTTTAGAACTCCCGACGACAGGGGGTGTTGGCGGCTACACCTTC; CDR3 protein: CASSLELPTTGGVGGYTF
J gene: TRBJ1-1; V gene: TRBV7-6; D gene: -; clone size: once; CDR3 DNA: TGTGCCAGCAGCTCCCTCGGGCGCGCTGAAGCTTTCTTT; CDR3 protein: CASSSLGRAEAFF